These 20 T cell receptor beta chains originate from one sample sequenced in a study of Graves' ophthalmopathy and Graves' hyperthyroidism (dated by TCRdb to the late 2010s). Sequencer: Illumina HiSeq 2000. For repertoire sequencing, the TCR beta CDR3 regions were amplified from RNA transcripts. The first round was an RT-PCR using HTBI primers with the Qiagen OneStep RT-PCR kit, and this first round was followed by a second-round multiplex PCR, then size selection and purification. TCRdb trimmed public reads at Q25 via fastp, called clones via MiXCR and kept in-frame beta chains. Rows are unified per CDR3 protein, each entry keeping the most common DNA and genes. The sample table lists about 740,000 distinct CDR3 sequences, about 44% of them with a count of one. The ten biggest clones cover 44% of the sample. Sequencing input: peripheral blood. The receptors stem from an adult man with Graves' ophthalmopathy.

This clonotype came up a few times. The chain couples TRBV7-9 to TRBJ1-1; 7 bases map to TRBD1. Unmatched junction bases numbered 8, after V lost 5 bases and J lost 5 bases. The V gene's germline CDR1 is SEHNR and CDR2 FQNEAQ (reference sequence). The CDR3 runs to 14 residues. CDR3 region: CASSPPGGHTEAFF. The CDR3, as DNA: TGTGCCAGCAGCCCCCCAGGGGGGCATACTGAAGCTTTCTTT.

The chain has TRBV7-9 and TRBJ1-1; D might be TRBD1 (5 bases). Germline CDR1 SEHNR, CDR2 FQNEAQ (reference sequence). This CDR3 is 15 amino acids long. Deletions cut 5 bases from V and 5 bases from J, with 18 bases between. The CDR3 region is CASSPRTSGGTEAFF. As DNA, the CDR3 is TGTGCCAGCAGCCCCCGGACTAGCGGGGGGACTGAAGCTTTCTTT.

This clonotype was observed at least ten times. This sequence joins TRBV19 and TRBJ2-7; TRBD2 matches at 7 bases. This CDR3 has 13 residues. V dropped 6 bases and J dropped 6; count of bases not matched to a gene: 8. CDR1 is LNHDA, CDR2 SQIVND, per germline (reference sequence). CDR3 coding DNA: TGTGCCAGTAGGGAGCGGGAACTACGCGAGCAGTACTTC. This gives the protein CASRERELREQYF.

This clonotype appeared a few times. Germline is not matched at one junction end, which may reflect a read error. The gene calls are TRBV10-3 and TRBJ2-7, with TRBD1 as a possible D gene (5 bases). The CDR3 length is 16 residues. Looked up from germline, CDR1 is ENHRY and CDR2 is SYGVKD. This CDR3 reads CASSQTQGRFYYEQYF. The DNA of the CDR3 is TGTGCCAGCAGTCAAACTCAGGGAAGATTCTACTACGAGCAGTACTTC.

This clonotype was observed at least ten times. This rearrangement joins TRBV12-3 or TRBV12-4 to TRBJ2-7, with TRBD1 matching 9 bases. With 5 bases clipped from V and 5 bases from J, the junction kept 7 bases outside the gene matches. The CDR3 runs 14 residues. Here the CDR3 DNA reads TGTGCCAGCAGTCGAGGACAGGGGCTCGACGAGCAGTACTTC. It codes for CASSRGQGLDEQYF.

V and J are TRBV7-2 and TRBJ2-7; 8 positions match TRBD1. The length of the CDR3 is 17 residues. The ends lost 8 bases at V and 5 bases at J; junction bases unmatched: 20. The V gene's germline CDR1 is SGHTA and CDR2 FQGNSA. This CDR3 reads CASVYPPTRTGTNEQYF. The CDR3 bases are TGTGCCAGCGTCTACCCCCCAACCCGGACAGGGACAAACGAGCAGTACTTC. Filled out from reference TRBV7-2 and TRBJ2-7, the complete variable domain reads GAGVSQSPSNKVTEKGKDVELRCDPISGHTALYWYRQSLGQGLEFLIYFQGNSAPDKSGLPSDRFSAERTGGSVSTLTIQRTQQEDSAVYLCASVYPPTRTGTNEQYFGPGTRLTVT.

The J gene is TRBJ1-4, the V gene TRBV9, with D possibly TRBD1 on 6 matching bases. This CDR3 comprises 16 residues. Germline CDR1 reads SGDLS; CDR2 reads YYNGEE. Trimming took 0 bases from V and 7 from J, leaving 16 bases between them. The CDR3, as DNA: TGTGCCAGCAGCGTAGGGTCAGGGGAATGGGGTGAAAAACTGTTTTTT. Encoded protein: CASSVGSGEWGEKLFF.

V and J are TRBV9 and TRBJ2-5, with D perhaps matching TRBD2 (5 bases). The germline CDR1 and CDR2 sequences are SGDLS and YYNGEE. V lost 2 bases and J 5 bases, leaving 16 bases between the germline ends. The CDR3 runs 15 residues. The DNA of the CDR3 is TGTGCCAGCAGCGTCTCCTCTGCCGGGGTGGAGACCCAGTACTTC. Protein sequence: CASSVSSAGVETQYF.

The chain recombines TRBV9 with TRBJ2-5; 8 bases map to TRBD1. This CDR3 contains 15 residues. After removal of 4 bases from V and 1 base from J, the junction contained 6 bases not matched to a gene. The germline CDR1 and CDR2 sequences are SGDLS and YYNGEE. The CDR3 region is CASSHGQGLQETQYF. CDR3 nucleotide sequence: TGTGCCAGCAGCCACGGACAGGGACTCCAAGAGACCCAGTACTTC. The full variable domain, with the rest looked up from reference TRBV9 and TRBJ2-5, is DSGVTQTPKHLITATGQRVTLRCSPRSGDLSVYWYQQSLDQGLQFLIQYYNGEERAKGNILERFSAQQFPDLHSELNLSSLELGDSALYFCASSHGQGLQETQYFGPGTRLLVL.

J is TRBJ2-7 and V is TRBV7-3; 7 nucleotides match TRBD1. V lost 4 bases and J lost 3; bases outside the gene matches: 3. Germline CDR1 is SGHTA and CDR2 is FQGTGA. The CDR3 is made up of 13 amino acids. In DNA form, the CDR3 reads TGTGCCAGCAGCTCACAGGGGTACTACGAGCAGTACTTC. It codes for CASSSQGYYEQYF.

The DNA for the CDR3 is TGTGCCACCAGCAGAGGGACAGGGAGGAATCAGCCCCAGCATTTT. Its translation: CATSRGTGRNQPQHF. This rearrangement joins TRBV24-1 to TRBJ1-5; 9 bases align to TRBD1. The CDR3 length is 15 residues. Germline V gene lookup returns CDR1 KGHDR and CDR2 SFDVKD. The J segment lost 4 bases and the V segment lost 7 bases, leaving 7 bases of the junction unmatched.

This clonotype was recorded once. A read error may produce the germline difference seen at one junction end. The rearrangement joins TRBV7-9 to TRBJ1-2, with a possible D match to TRBD1 (6 bases). The CDR3 runs 16 residues. The germline V gene has CDR1 SEHNR and CDR2 FQNEAQ (reference sequence). As DNA, the CDR3 is TGTGCCAGCAGCTCGTCAGGGAAGGGCGCAGGGGATGGCCACACCTTC. It yields the protein CASSSSGKGAGDGHTF.

In its sample, this clonotype was seen a few times. The chain couples TRBV24-1 to TRBJ2-5; 10 bases are a match to TRBD1. Trimming at V came to 7 bases and at J to 3 bases, leaving 1 base not matched to a gene. Germline CDR1 and CDR2: KGHDR and SFDVKD. This CDR3 spans 13 amino acids. This CDR3 is CATRGTGEETQYF. CDR3 nucleotides: TGTGCCACCAGGGGGACAGGGGAAGAGACCCAGTACTTC.

The chain combines TRBV7-9 with TRBJ2-5, with 8 bases lining up with TRBD1. CDR1 and CDR2 (germline): SEHNR, FQNEAQ (reference sequence). Trimming cost V 5 bases and J 4 bases; bases outside gene matches: 12. CDR3 length: 16 residues. CDR3 DNA sequence: TGTGCCAGCAGCACGCCTAAGGACAGGGTTGGAGAGACCCAGTACTTC. It specifies CASSTPKDRVGETQYF.

This clonotype was seen more than once but under ten times. J is TRBJ1-6 and V is TRBV19; perhaps TRBD1 as D (5 bases). Trimming removed 3 bases at V and 6 bases at J, with 12 bases between. Germline V gene data show CDR1 as LNHDA and CDR2 as SQIVND (reference sequence). This CDR3 spans 15 amino acids. The CDR3 is CASSIGRASNSPLHF. The CDR3 bases are TGTGCCAGTAGTATCGGCAGGGCGAGTAATTCACCCCTCCACTTT.

This chain links TRBV2 with TRBJ2-7; D gene ambiguous. Trimming cost V 4 bases and J 1 base, with 8 bases left between them. Germline-derived CDR1 and CDR2 are SNHLY and FYNNEI. This CDR3 spans 13 amino acids. CDR3: CASSAWASYEQYF. DNA for the CDR3: TGTGCCAGCAGTGCGTGGGCTTCCTACGAGCAGTACTTC.

This chain joins TRBV15 and TRBJ1-2; TRBD1 aligns across 8 bases. Germline CDR1 and CDR2: LNHNV and YYDKDF (reference sequence). V was clipped by 5 bases and J by 4 bases; unmatched bases: 3. This CDR3 is 13 amino acids long. The CDR3 loop is CATSRGQAYGYTF. CDR3 nucleotide sequence: TGTGCCACCAGCCGGGGACAGGCCTATGGCTACACCTTC.

A word on this clonotype: One base away lies a much larger clone, so this may be a sequencing read error. The chain employs TRBV7-9 and TRBJ1-1; D unresolved. Germline-derived CDR1 and CDR2 are SEHNR and FQNEAQ (reference sequence). The CDR3 is 14 amino acids. The CDR3 DNA follows: TGTGCCGGCAGCTTAGATGAAGGGAGTACTGAAGCTTTCTTT. This translates into CAGSLDEGSTEAFF.

The chain employs TRBV6-6 and TRBJ1-2, with D hard to call. There are 12 residues in the CDR3. Trimming cost V 5 bases and J 7 bases, with 11 bases left between them. The V gene's germline CDR1 is MNHNY and CDR2 SVGAGI (reference sequence). CDR3 sequence reads: CASSAMGTGYTF. The CDR3 DNA reads as TGTGCCAGCAGTGCTATGGGAACTGGCTACACCTTC.

A word on this clonotype: Germline is not matched at one junction end, which may reflect a read error. The V and J genes are TRBV29-1 and TRBJ2-5; D is tentatively TRBD1 or TRBD2 (5 bases each). Germline assignment: CDR1 SQVTM and CDR2 ANQGSEA. This CDR3 comprises 8 residues. Here the CDR3 DNA reads TGCAGCGTTGAAGGTGGGGGTTTC. Translated, it gives CSVEGGGF.